This T cell receptor beta chain was recovered during a study of blood T cell repertoires in COVID-19. Recruited during active infection, patients (from Seattle) were subsequently followed longitudinally. Authors' analysis steps: It was from reference gene primer amplification that nucleated cell counts were estimated. Sequencing used immunoSEQ multiplex PCR; TCRdb keeps in-frame clones, though not all of them. That table supplies the V and J calls and clone size; D and trimming were determined from the DNA. Of around 270,000 clones listed, 75% to 95% are singletons. V lost 0 bases to trimming and J lost 7 bases, with 7 bases between them. In germline, CDR1 is MNHEY, CDR2 SVGAGI. The CDR3 consists of 13 residues.

This sequence originates from a person aged 18-29 years with COVID-19, enrolled during active disease. Material: peripheral blood. The V call is TRBV6-5, the J call TRBJ1-5; the D is unclear. In DNA form, the CDR3 reads TGTGCCAGCAGTTACTCCGGGGAGCAGCCCCAGCATTTT. As protein: CASSYSGEQPQHF.